In this sample, the clone carrying this TCR beta chain turned up many times. Its antigen is not known. The data belong to a study of T cells in Graves' hyperthyroidism and ophthalmopathy. Study outcomes and limitations: A model of 13 V-J pairs discriminated ophthalmopathy from stable hyperthyroidism.

CDR3 size: 15 residues. Per germline, CDR1 SGHTA and CDR2 FQGNSA. V lost 5 bases and J lost 4, with 17 bases in between. From RNA transcripts, TCR beta CDR3 regions were amplified. Initially, a first-round RT-PCR of the TCR CDR3 employed the HTBI primer set. TCRdb re-derived calls from the multiplex PCR reads in MiXCR, one entry per CDR3 protein. The sample comprises around 500,000 distinct CDR3 sequences, roughly 15% of which are singletons, and about 29% rests with the top ten. The chain couples TRBV7-2 to TRBJ1-1; D possibly corresponds to TRBD1 (5 bases). This clonotype was obtained from a woman aged 25 to 39 with Graves' ophthalmopathy. Sequenced: blood. Here the CDR3 reads CASSKQSTGGTEAFF. DNA of the CDR3: TGTGCCAGCAGCAAACAATCCACCGGGGGCACTGAAGCTTTCTTT.